Shown below are 16 T cell receptor beta chains from a single sample sequenced in a study of graft-versus-host responses after intestinal transplantation. Their antigens remain unidentified. Method: immunoSEQ multiplex PCR; TCRdb's copy keeps in-frame clones and lacks some. The sample has about 31,000 clones, 70% to 85% seen once. This sample comprised unstimulated CD8+ T cells sorted from spleen or lymph node cells, obtained before intestinal transplant. These receptors came from a human donor who received an intestinal transplant.

The chain couples TRBV6-5 to TRBJ2-1; D is possibly TRBD2 (5 bases). This CDR3 has 16 amino acids. Trimming left V 4 bases short and J 8 bases short, with 21 bases between. CDR1 MNHEY and CDR2 SVGAGI come from the germline V gene. CDR3 coding DNA: TGTGCCAGCAGTTGGACGCGGGCCCTCCTTTCCCATGAGCAGTTCTTC. Translating gives CASSWTRALLSHEQFF.

The V call is TRBV7-8, the J call TRBJ1-2; 8 bases match TRBD1. The CDR3 loop spans 17 amino acids. CDR1 is SGHVS and CDR2 is FQNEAQ in the germline V gene. V shed 5 bases, J shed 6 bases, and the junction held 17 bases outside the gene matches. The CDR3 here is CASSPRTGRGDRHGYTF. As DNA, the CDR3 is TGTGCCAGCAGCCCACGGACAGGGCGAGGGGATAGGCATGGCTACACCTTC.

The chain carries TRBV7-8 and TRBJ1-1; unclear D gene. The V end was cut by 4 bases, the J end by 0 bases, with 9 bases between. The CDR3 covers 14 residues. CDR1 is SGHVS and CDR2 is FQNEAQ in the germline V gene. The CDR3 DNA reads as TGTGCCAGCAGCTGGAGTTTTGTGAACACTGAAGCTTTCTTT. It specifies CASSWSFVNTEAFF.

The chain recombines TRBV4-1 with TRBJ1-2; D is unclear. The CDR3 contains 17 residues. The germline V gene has CDR1 MGHRA and CDR2 YSYEKL. V gave up 0 bases and J gave up 0 bases, with 14 bases separating them. As DNA, the CDR3 is TGCGCCAGCAGCCAAGACCCTTTTCCCGCAGCTAACTATGGCTACACCTTC. Its translation: CASSQDPFPAANYGYTF.

This chain uses TRBV27 with TRBJ2-7; 7 bases fit TRBD1. V gave up 4 bases and J gave up 6 bases; unmatched junction bases: 9. Germline V gene lookup returns CDR1 MNHEY and CDR2 SMNVEV (reference sequence). The CDR3 runs 14 residues. CDR3 bases: TGTGCCAGCAGTTCCGGGGACAGTTTCTCCGAGCAGTACTTC. Encoded protein: CASSSGDSFSEQYF.

The genes are TRBV5-6 and TRBJ1-6; no reliable D call. V gave up 5 bases and J gave up 0 bases, with 9 bases separating them. Per the germline V gene, CDR1 is SGHDT and CDR2 is YYEEEE. The CDR3 totals 15 residues. The CDR3 DNA reads as TGTGCCAGCAGGCGAGGGAACTCCTATAATTCACCCCTCCACTTT. Translation: CASRRGNSYNSPLHF.

CDR3 coding DNA: TGTGCCAGCAGCCTAGGAACCATGGACAGGGAAGGGAAGTTCTTC. Protein product: CASSLGTMDREGKFF. J is TRBJ2-1 and V is TRBV11-2, with 8 nucleotides matching TRBD1. Germline V gives CDR1 SGHAT, CDR2 FQNNGV. Trimming cost V 5 bases and J 14 bases; bases outside gene matches: 17. This CDR3 region has 15 residues.

The rearrangement uses TRBV7-6 and TRBJ2-1, with D perhaps matching TRBD2 (7 bases). V was shortened by 0 bases and J by 6 bases, with 12 bases between the two germline ends. This CDR3 region has 15 residues. CDR1 is SGHVS, CDR2 FNYEAQ, per germline. The CDR3 loop is CASSLALGGRNEQFF. The CDR3 bases are TGTGCCAGCAGCTTAGCCCTCGGGGGGCGCAATGAGCAGTTCTTC.

The chain links TRBV28 to TRBJ2-7; 10 nucleotides match TRBD2. The length of the CDR3 is 17 residues. The germline V gene encodes CDR1 MDHEN and CDR2 SYDVKM. J was trimmed by 4 bases and V by 5 bases; bases with no gene match: 14. The CDR3 is CASSPHLPSGGTYEQYF. The CDR3 DNA reads as TGTGCCAGCAGTCCCCATCTTCCTAGCGGGGGAACTTACGAGCAGTACTTC.

The chain is built from TRBV13 and TRBJ2-1, with a weak D call TRBD2 (6 bases). The germline V gene has CDR1 PRHDT and CDR2 FYEKMQ (reference sequence). The length of the CDR3 is 14 residues. The V end lost 2 bases, the J end lost 3 bases, and 8 bases lay between the germline ends. The CDR3: CASSLTSYYNEQFF. As DNA, the CDR3 is TGTGCCAGCAGCTTAACTAGCTACTACAATGAGCAGTTCTTC.

This clone was picked up one time. The chain is built from TRBV27 and TRBJ1-2; the D is unclear. The CDR3 is 16 residues long. Germline V gene data show CDR1 as MNHEY and CDR2 as SMNVEV (reference sequence). The germline V and J ends were trimmed by 5 bases and 2 bases, with 18 bases remaining between them. In nucleotides, the CDR3 is TGTGCCAGCAGTCCTCACCCTCTCACAGAAAACTATGGCTACACCTTC. Its protein is CASSPHPLTENYGYTF.

The rearrangement uses TRBV5-6 and TRBJ2-4; weak D call: TRBD1 (5 bases). Germline V gene sequence: CDR1 SGHDT, CDR2 YYEEEE. V lost 3 bases, J lost 2 bases, and 12 bases lay in between. The CDR3 is 15 amino acids. In DNA form, the CDR3 reads TGTGCCAGCAGCTCGTTACAGGACCCCAAAAACATTCAGTACTTC. Encoded protein: CASSSLQDPKNIQYF.

The J gene is TRBJ2-5, the V gene TRBV4-1; TRBD2 aligns across 7 bases. The length of the CDR3 is 15 residues. The germline gives CDR1 MGHRA, CDR2 YSYEKL. With 1 base clipped from V and 3 bases from J, the junction kept 5 bases outside the gene matches. CDR3 sequence reads: CASSQAALAEETQYF. The CDR3, as DNA: TGCGCCAGCAGCCAAGCAGCCCTAGCGGAAGAGACCCAGTACTTC.

V and J are TRBV7-8 and TRBJ1-5; 7 positions agree with TRBD1. With V trimmed by 0 bases and J by 0 bases, 5 bases remained unmatched. The CDR3 is made up of 17 amino acids. The germline V gene encodes CDR1 SGHVS and CDR2 FQNEAQ. This chain's CDR3 is CASSLAGQGVSNQPQHF. The DNA for the CDR3 is TGTGCCAGCAGCTTAGCGGGGCAGGGGGTTAGCAATCAGCCCCAGCATTTT.

The V gene is TRBV9, the J gene TRBJ2-1, with 9 positions matching TRBD2. V was clipped by 0 bases and J by 4 bases; unmatched bases: 8. Germline V gene lookup returns CDR1 SGDLS and CDR2 YYNGEE. This CDR3 contains 17 residues. DNA for the CDR3: TGTGCCAGCAGCGTAGGGATAGCGGGAGCTTCTTACAATGAGCAGTTCTTC. As protein: CASSVGIAGASYNEQFF. Together with reference TRBV9 and TRBJ2-1, the CDR3 gives the full variable domain: DSGVTQTPKHLITATGQRVTLRCSPRSGDLSVYWYQQSLDQGLQFLIQYYNGEERAKGNILERFSAQQFPDLHSELNLSSLELGDSALYFCASSVGIAGASYNEQFFGPGTRLTVL.

This sequence joins TRBV28 and TRBJ1-2; D unresolved. CDR3 size: 14 residues. Trimming took 3 bases from V and 4 from J, leaving 12 bases between them. CDR1 is MDHEN and CDR2 is SYDVKM in the germline V gene. CDR3 nucleotide sequence: TGTGCCAGCAGTTTTTGGGGTAGCGGCTATGGCTACACCTTC. Translation: CASSFWGSGYGYTF.